The T cell receptor (beta chain) described here comes from a study of T-cell memory formation after mild COVID-19. As for the study in general: There were largely donor-specific TCR clusters. Study outcomes and limitations: Contracting clones from day 15 to 85 had balanced CD4/CD8; later expanders favoured CD4+. CD4+ clones that contracted lay mainly in CM and EM; CD8+ ones lay in EMRA. The appearance of some responding clones in pre-infection memory suggested that cross-reactive memory joined.

A single record per CDR3 protein comes from TCRdb applying MiXCR to the 5' RACE reads. The data contain under 700,000 distinct CDR3 sequences, about a fifth of them singletons. A remark on this clonotype: Its antigen is still unknown.

Trimming pared 4 bases from V and 11 bases from J, leaving 13 bases between. The V gene's germline CDR1 is SGHDT and CDR2 YYEEEE. The CDR3 has 12 residues. Sequencing input: PBMCs or a T cell subset sorted from them (not recorded which). V usage is TRBV5-6 and J usage is TRBJ2-4, with D unresolved. This clonotype was obtained from an adult woman who had mild COVID-19 (a few samples of this study predate the infection). Cell type and time point are not known. The CDR3 region is CASSLDLGLQYF. CDR3 DNA sequence: TGTGCCAGCAGCCTAGACCTAGGCCTTCAGTACTTC.